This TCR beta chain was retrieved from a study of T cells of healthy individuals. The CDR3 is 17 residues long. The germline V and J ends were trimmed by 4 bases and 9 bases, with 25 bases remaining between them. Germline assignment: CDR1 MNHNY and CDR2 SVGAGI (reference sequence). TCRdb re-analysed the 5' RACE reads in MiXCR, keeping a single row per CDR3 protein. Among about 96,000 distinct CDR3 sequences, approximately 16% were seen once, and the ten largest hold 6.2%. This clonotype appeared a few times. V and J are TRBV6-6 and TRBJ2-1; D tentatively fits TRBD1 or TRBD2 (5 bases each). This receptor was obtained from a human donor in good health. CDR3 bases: TGTGCCAGCAGTTGGGGCGCCACTAGAATTGGAGCAAGTGAGCAGTTCTTC. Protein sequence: CASSWGATRIGASEQFF.